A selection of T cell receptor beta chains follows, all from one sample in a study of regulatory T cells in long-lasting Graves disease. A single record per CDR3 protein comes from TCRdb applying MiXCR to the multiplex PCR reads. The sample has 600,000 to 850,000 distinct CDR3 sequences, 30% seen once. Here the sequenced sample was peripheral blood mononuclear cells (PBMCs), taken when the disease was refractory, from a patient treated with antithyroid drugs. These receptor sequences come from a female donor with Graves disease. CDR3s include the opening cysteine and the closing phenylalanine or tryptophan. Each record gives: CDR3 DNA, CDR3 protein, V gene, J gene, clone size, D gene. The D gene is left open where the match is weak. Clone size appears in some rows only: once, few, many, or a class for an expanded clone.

TGTGCCAGCAGCTCAAGGGGTAGTGGCACTGAAGCTTTCTTT,CASSSRGSGTEAFF,TRBV11-2,TRBJ1-1,many,-
TGTGCCAGCAGCTTGGGTGGGACAACCTATGGCTACACCTTC,CASSLGGTTYGYTF,TRBV5-6,TRBJ1-2,few,-
TGTGCCAGCAGCTACAATGCGGCCGGGACCATAAGCACCGGGGAGCTGTTTTTT,CASSYNAAGTISTGELFF,TRBV11-1,TRBJ2-2,few,-
TGTGCCAGCAGTTTACGGGGGTTGGGGATTGCGAACACTGAAGCTTTCTTT,CASSLRGLGIANTEAFF,TRBV27,TRBJ1-1,few,-
TGCAGTGCTAGAGATCCCTTTACGGGAGCGGACTACGAGCAGTACTTC,CSARDPFTGADYEQYF,TRBV20-1,TRBJ2-7,-,-
TGTGCCAGCGAAGGGACCAGCAATCAGCCCCAGCATTTT,CASEGTSNQPQHF,TRBV2,TRBJ1-5,-,-
TGCGCCAGCAGCCCGGACAGGGTTGGGGAGACCCAGTACTTC,CASSPDRVGETQYF,TRBV5-1,TRBJ2-5,-,TRBD1
TGTGCCAGCAGTCGAGAGGGAAGTGACACTGAAGCTTTCTTT,CASSREGSDTEAFF,TRBV11-2,TRBJ1-1,few,-
TGCGCCAGCGGCTCCGGGTCCGAAGAGACCCAGTACTTC,CASGSGSEETQYF,TRBV5-1,TRBJ2-5,-,-
TGTGCCAGCAGCTATCTAGCGGGAGAATGGGACACCGGGGAGCTGTTTTTT,CASSYLAGEWDTGELFF,TRBV12-3/TRBV12-4,TRBJ2-2,-,TRBD2
TGTGCCAGCAGTCCGAACGGTGGTAGCGGGAACTACGAGCAGTACTTC,CASSPNGGSGNYEQYF,TRBV27,TRBJ2-7,many,TRBD2
TGTGCCAGCAGCTATACCGGGGGGGCGCAGCCCCAGCATTTT,CASSYTGGAQPQHF,TRBV12-3/TRBV12-4,TRBJ1-5,-,-
TGTGCCAGCAGTTTGGTCCCAGAGACCCAGTACTTC,CASSLVPETQYF,TRBV12-3/TRBV12-4,TRBJ2-5,many,-
TGCAGTGCTACGGGGGCAGGGGCGGGCACCGGGGAGCTGTTTTTT,CSATGAGAGTGELFF,TRBV20-1,TRBJ2-2,-,-
TGCAGCACTGGCAGGGTCACTGAAGCTTTCTTT,CSTGRVTEAFF,TRBV29-1,TRBJ1-1,-,-